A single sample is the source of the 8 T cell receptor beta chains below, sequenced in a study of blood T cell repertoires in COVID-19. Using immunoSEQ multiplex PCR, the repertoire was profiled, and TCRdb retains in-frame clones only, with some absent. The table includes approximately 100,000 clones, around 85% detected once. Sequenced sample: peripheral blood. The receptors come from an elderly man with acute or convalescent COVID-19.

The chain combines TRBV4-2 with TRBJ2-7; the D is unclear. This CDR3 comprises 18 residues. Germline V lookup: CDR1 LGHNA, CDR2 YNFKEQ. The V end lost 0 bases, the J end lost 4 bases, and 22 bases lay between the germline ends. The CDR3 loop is CASSQEPGGGPLTYEQYF. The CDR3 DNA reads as TGTGCCAGCAGCCAAGAGCCTGGCGGCGGTCCTCTGACTTACGAGCAGTACTTC.

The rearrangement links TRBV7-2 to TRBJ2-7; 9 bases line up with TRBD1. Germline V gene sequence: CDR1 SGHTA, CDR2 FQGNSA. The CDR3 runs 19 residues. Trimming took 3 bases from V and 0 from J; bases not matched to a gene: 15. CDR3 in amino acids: CASSLLSGTGSGNSYEQYF. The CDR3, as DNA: TGTGCCAGCAGCTTGCTTTCCGGGACAGGGTCCGGGAACTCCTACGAGCAGTACTTC.

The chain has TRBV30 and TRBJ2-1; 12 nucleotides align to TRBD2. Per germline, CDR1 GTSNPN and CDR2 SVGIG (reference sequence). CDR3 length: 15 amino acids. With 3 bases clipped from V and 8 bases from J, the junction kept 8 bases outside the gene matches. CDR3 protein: CAWRLLAGGTHEQFF. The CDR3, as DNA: TGTGCCTGGAGGCTCCTAGCGGGAGGGACTCATGAGCAGTTCTTC. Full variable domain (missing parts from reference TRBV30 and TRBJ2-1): SQTIHQWPATLVQPVGSPLSLECTVEGTSNPNLYWYRQAAGRGLQLLFYSVGIGQISSEVPQNLSASRPQDRQFILSSKKLLLSDSGFYLCAWRLLAGGTHEQFFGPGTRLTVL.

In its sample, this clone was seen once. The CDR3 bases are TGCGCCAGCAGCTTGGTACTAGCGGGAGTTGGGAATGAGCAGTTCTTC. Its protein is CASSLVLAGVGNEQFF. The V and J genes are TRBV5-1 and TRBJ2-1, with TRBD2 matching over 11 bases. Trimming cost V 0 bases and J 7 bases; bases outside gene matches: 6. This CDR3 is 16 amino acids long. CDR1 is SGHRS, CDR2 YFSETQ, per germline.

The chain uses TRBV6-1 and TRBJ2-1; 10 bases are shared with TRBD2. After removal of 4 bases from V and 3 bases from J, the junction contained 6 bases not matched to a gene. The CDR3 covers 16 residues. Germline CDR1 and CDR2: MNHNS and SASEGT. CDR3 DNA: TGTGCCAGCAGTGGGTCCGGGACTAGCGTCTACAATGAGCAGTTCTTC. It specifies CASSGSGTSVYNEQFF.

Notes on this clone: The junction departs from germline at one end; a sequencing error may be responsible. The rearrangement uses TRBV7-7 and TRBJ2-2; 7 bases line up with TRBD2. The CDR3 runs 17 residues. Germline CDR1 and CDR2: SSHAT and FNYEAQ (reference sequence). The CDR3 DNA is TGTGCTAGCAGCTTAAATTTAGCGGGCGCGAACACCGGGGAGCTGTTTTTT. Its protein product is CASSLNLAGANTGELFF.

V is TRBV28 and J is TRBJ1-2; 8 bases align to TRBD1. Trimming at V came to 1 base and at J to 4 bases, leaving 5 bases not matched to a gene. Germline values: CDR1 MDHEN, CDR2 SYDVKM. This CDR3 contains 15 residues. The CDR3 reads CASSLSDRVSYGYTF. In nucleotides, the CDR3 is TGTGCCAGCAGTTTATCGGACAGGGTGAGCTATGGCTACACCTTC.

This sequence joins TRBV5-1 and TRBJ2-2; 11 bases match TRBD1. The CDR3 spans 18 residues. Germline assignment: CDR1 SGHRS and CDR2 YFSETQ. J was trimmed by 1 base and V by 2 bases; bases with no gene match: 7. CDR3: CASSLKGQGALNTGELFF. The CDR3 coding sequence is TGCGCCAGCAGCTTAAAAGGACAGGGGGCCTTGAACACCGGGGAGCTGTTTTTT.